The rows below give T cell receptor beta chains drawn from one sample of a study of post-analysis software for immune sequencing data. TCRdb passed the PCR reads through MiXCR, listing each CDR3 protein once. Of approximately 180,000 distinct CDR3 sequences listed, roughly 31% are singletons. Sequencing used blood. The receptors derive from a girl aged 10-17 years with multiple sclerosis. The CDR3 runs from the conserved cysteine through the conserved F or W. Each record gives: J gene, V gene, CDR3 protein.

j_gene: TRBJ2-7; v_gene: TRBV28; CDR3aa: CASSYGPSADTYEQYF
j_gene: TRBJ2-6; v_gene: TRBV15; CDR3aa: CATSRDRWVGANVLTF
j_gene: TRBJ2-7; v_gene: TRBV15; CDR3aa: CATSRAGTSGPYEQYF
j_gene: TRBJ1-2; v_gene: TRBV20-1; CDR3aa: CSAAAIYGYTF
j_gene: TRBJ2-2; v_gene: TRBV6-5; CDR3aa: CASWGVTGELFF
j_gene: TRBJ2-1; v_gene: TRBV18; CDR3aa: CASSSTLEWFF
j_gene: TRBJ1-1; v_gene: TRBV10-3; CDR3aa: CAIRPSGVDEAFF
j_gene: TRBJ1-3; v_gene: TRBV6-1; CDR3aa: CASSQASIEPGNTIYF
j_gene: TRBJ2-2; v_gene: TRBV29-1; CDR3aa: CSVETGRTGELFF
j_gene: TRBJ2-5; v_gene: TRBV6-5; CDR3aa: CASSRFLGGGRETQYF
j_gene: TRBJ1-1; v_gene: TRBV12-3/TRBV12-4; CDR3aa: CTSRPGTGRQTEAFF
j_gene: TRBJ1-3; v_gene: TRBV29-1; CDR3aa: CSVGGDNYGNTIYF
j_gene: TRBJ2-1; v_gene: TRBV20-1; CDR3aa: CSARDLERLSSYNEQFF
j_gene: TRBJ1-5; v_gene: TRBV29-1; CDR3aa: CSVGGVGQPQHF
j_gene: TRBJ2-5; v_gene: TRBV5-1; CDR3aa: CASSLEGARETQYF
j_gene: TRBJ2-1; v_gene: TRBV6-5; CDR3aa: CASRAGGSANEQFF
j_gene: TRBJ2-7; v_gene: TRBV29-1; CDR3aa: CSVELARGPSYEQYF
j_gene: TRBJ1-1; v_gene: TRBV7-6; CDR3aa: CASSPKSNLGDTEAFF
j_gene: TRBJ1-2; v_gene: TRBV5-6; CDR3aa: CASSSETEGGRRIGYTF
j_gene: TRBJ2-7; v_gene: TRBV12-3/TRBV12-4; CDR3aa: CASSFGRGVVYEQYF
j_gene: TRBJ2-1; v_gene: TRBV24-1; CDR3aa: CATSDSLAGDLNEQFF
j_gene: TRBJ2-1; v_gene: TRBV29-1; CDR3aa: CSVDGGQQLYNEQFF
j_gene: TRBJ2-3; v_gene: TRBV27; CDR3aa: CASSPRGGRADTQYF
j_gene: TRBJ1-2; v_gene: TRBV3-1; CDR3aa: CASSHDEDSGYTF
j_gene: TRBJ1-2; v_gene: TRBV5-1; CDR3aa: CASSLAILVYGYTF
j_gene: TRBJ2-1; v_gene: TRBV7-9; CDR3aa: CASSLDRADEQFF
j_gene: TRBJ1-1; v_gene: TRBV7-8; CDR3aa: CASSLVGQGRPEAFF
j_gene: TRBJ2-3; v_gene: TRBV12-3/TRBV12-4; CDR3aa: CASSMGSGRTDAQYF
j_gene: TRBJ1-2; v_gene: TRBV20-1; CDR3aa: CSARDRKTSYGYTF
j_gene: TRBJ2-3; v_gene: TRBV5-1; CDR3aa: CASSFTSGTDTQYF
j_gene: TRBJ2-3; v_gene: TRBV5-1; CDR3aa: CASSLDVGGGTDTQYF
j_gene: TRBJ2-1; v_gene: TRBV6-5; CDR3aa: CASSYLSSGRDNEQFF
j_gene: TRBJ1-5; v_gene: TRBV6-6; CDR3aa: CASSYSNQIGSNQPQHF
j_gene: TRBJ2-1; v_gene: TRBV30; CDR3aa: CAWMQDNEQFF
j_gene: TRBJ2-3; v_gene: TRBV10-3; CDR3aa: CAITEDRGTDTQYF
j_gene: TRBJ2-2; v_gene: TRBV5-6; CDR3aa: CASSDARSGFGVFYTGELFF
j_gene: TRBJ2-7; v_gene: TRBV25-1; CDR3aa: CASSVEGRGTEQYF
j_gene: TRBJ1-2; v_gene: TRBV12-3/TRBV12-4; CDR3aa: CASSFASGGTAKANYGYTF
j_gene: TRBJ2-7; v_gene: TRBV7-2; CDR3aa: CASSLGTLSYEQYF
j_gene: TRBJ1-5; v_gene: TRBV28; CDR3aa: CASNNRGGPPIRPQHF
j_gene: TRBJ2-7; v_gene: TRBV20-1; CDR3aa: CSARDASSSYEQYF
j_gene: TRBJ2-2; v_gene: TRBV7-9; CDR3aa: CASTLIGAVGELFF
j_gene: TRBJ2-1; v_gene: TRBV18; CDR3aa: CASSRIEGGGYNEQFF
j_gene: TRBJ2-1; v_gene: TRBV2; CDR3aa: CASSMLTSTGLETQFF
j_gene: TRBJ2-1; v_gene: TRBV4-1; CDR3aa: CASSQDGLAGDYLDNEQFF
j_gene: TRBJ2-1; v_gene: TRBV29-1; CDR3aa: CSVAGTSGGSEQFF
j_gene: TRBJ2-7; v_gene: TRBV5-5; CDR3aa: CASSLRWGREKYEQYF
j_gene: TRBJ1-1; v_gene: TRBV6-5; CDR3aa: CASSQRTGYPEAFF
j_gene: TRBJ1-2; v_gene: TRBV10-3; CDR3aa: CAIGSRTARDGYTF
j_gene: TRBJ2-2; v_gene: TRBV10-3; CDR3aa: CAISEPGATNTGELFF
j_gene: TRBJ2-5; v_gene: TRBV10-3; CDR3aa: CAISESGVTGGETQYF
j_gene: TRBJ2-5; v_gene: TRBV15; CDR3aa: CATRNLSYQETQYF
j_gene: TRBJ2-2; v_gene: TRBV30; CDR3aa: CAWRGDTGELFF
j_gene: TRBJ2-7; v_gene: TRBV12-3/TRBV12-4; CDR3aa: CASSYGQAYEQYF
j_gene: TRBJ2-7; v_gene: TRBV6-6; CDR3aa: CASSSAREEYF